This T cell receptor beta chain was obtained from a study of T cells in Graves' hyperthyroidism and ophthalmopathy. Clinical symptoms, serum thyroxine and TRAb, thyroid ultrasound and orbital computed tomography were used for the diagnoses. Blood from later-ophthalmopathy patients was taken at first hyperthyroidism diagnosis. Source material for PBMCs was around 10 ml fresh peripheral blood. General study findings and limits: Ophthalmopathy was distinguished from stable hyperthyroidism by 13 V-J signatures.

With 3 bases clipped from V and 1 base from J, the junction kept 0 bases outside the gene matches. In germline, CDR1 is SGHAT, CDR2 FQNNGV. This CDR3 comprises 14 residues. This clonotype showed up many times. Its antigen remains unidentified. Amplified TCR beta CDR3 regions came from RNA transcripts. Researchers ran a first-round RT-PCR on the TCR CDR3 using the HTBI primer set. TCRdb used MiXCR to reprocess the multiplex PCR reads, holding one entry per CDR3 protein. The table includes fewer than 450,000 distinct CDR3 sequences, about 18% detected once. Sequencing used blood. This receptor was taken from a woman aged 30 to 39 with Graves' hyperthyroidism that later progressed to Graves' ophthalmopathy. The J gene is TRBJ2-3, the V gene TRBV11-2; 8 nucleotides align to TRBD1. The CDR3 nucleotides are TGTGCCAGCAGCTTGACAGGGGGCACAGATACGCAGTATTTT. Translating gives CASSLTGGTDTQYF. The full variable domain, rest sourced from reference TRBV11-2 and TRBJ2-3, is EAGVAQSPRYKIIEKRQSVAFWCNPISGHATLYWYQQILGQGPKLLIQFQNNGVVDDSQLPKDRFSAERLKGVDSTLKIQPAKLEDSAVYLCASSLTGGTDTQYFGPGTRLTVL.